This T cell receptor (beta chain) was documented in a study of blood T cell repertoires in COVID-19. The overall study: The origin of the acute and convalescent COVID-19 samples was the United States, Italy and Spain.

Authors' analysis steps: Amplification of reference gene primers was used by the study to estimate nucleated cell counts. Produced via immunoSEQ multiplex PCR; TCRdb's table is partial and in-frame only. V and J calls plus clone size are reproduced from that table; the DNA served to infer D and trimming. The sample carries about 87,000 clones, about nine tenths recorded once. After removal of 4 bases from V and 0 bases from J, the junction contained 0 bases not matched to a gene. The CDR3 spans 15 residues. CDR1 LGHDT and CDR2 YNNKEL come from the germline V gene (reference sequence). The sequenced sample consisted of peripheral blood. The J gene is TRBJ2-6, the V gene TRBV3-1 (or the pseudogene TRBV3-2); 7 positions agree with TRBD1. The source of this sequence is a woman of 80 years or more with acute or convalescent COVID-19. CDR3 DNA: TGTGCCAGCAGCCGGGACAGCTCTGGGGCCAACGTCCTGACTTTC. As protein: CASSRDSSGANVLTF.